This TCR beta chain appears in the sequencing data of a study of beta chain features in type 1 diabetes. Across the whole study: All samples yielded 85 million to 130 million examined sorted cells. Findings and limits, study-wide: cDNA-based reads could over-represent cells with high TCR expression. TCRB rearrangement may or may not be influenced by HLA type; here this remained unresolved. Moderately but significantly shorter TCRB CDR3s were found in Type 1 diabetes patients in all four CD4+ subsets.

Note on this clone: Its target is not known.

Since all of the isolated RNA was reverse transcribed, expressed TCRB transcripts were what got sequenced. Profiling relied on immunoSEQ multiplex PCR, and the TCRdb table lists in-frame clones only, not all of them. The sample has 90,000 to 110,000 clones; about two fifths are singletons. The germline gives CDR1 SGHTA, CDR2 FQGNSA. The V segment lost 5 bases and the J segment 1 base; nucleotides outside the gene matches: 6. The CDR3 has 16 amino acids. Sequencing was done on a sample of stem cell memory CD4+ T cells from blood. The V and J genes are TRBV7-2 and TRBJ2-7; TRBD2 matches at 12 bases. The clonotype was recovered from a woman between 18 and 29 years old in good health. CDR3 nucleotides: TGTGCCAGCAGCCGTATGACTAGCGGGAGTTCCTACGAGCAGTACTTC. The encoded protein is CASSRMTSGSSYEQYF.